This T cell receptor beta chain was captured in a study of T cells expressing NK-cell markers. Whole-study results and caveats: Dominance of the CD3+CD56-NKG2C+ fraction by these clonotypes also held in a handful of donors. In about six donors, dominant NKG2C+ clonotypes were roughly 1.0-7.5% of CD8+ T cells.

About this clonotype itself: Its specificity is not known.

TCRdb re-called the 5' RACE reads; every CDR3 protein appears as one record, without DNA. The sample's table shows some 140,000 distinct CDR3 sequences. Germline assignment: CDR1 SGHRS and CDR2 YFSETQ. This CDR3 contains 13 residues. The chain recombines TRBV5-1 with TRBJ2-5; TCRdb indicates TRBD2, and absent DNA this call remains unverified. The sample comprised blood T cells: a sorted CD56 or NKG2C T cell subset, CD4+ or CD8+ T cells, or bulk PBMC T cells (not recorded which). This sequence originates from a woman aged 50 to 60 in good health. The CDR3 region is CASREENQETQYF.